The 21 T cell receptor beta chains below were found in one sample sequenced in a study of T cell clones after liver transplantation. Clones were read by immunoSEQ multiplex PCR, and TCRdb kept only the in-frame ones, dropping some. The repertoire consists of 55,000 to 70,000 clones, with 80% to 95% occurring once and the leading ten covering over 0.75%. The starting material was CD4+ T cells from blood, obtained roughly 25 months after liver transplant. The receptors shown here come from a human patient who received a liver transplant. The graft donor may have given rise to some T cells.

V and J are TRBV28 and TRBJ1-5; 7 bases align to TRBD1. The V gene end was trimmed by 3 bases and the J gene end by 0 bases; junction bases not matched to a gene: 2. This CDR3 region has 15 residues. Germline values: CDR1 MDHEN, CDR2 SYDVKM. The CDR3 is CASSFGTDSNQPQHF. Here the CDR3 DNA reads TGTGCCAGCAGTTTCGGGACAGATAGCAATCAGCCCCAGCATTTT.

The chain links TRBV5-1 to TRBJ2-2, with 8 bases lining up with TRBD1. The trim removed 4 bases at V and 0 bases at J, leaving 8 bases unmatched. Germline CDR1 SGHRS, CDR2 YFSETQ. The CDR3 covers 17 residues. CDR3 amino acids: CASSRQQGASNTGELFF. CDR3 sequence (DNA): TGCGCCAGCAGCCGCCAGCAGGGGGCATCGAACACCGGGGAGCTGTTTTTT.

The chain employs TRBV5-1 and TRBJ1-1; 9 positions agree with TRBD1. The CDR3 runs 17 residues. Germline assignment: CDR1 SGHRS and CDR2 YFSETQ. V lost 3 bases to trimming and J lost 0 bases; unmatched junction nucleotides: 9. The DNA of the CDR3 is TGCGCCAGCAGCTCGGGACAGGGTCCAAACATGAACACTGAAGCTTTCTTT. This gives the protein CASSSGQGPNMNTEAFF.

The chain carries TRBV25-1 and TRBJ2-2; D perhaps matches TRBD2 (5 bases). CDR1 MGHDK and CDR2 SYGVNS come from the germline V gene. The V and J ends lost 5 bases and 7 bases respectively, with 8 bases between them. The CDR3 is made up of 12 amino acids. The CDR3 region has the DNA TGTGCCAGCAGTCGGGATCGCGGGGAGCTGTTTTTT. Translating gives CASSRDRGELFF.

J is TRBJ2-1 and V is TRBV28, with TRBD2 matching 8 bases. The CDR3 runs 16 residues. The ends lost 6 bases at V and 2 bases at J; junction bases unmatched: 9. The germline CDR1 and CDR2 sequences are MDHEN and SYDVKM. The CDR3 spells CASRGQRERAYNEQFF. DNA for the CDR3: TGTGCCAGCAGAGGACAGCGGGAGAGGGCCTACAATGAGCAGTTCTTC.

This clone was observed once. The gene calls are TRBV5-6 and TRBJ2-5; TRBD1 or TRBD2 may be the D gene (5 bases each). There are 13 residues in the CDR3. CDR1 and CDR2 (germline): SGHDT, YYEEEE. Trimming took 4 bases from V and 7 from J, leaving 14 bases between them. The CDR3 nucleotides are TGTGCCAGCAGCCCGCACGGGGCTGGGACCCAGTACTTC. It translates to CASSPHGAGTQYF.

This chain connects TRBV27 to TRBJ2-7; 10 positions match TRBD2. Germline V lookup: CDR1 MNHEY, CDR2 SMNVEV (reference sequence). V shed 4 bases, J shed 6 bases, and the junction held 9 bases outside the gene matches. This CDR3 is built from 15 residues. The CDR3 nucleotides read TGTGCCAGCAGTTCGCCCACAGCGGGAGGGCGCGAGCAGTACTTC. It encodes CASSSPTAGGREQYF.

This clone was found once. This sequence joins TRBV7-8 and TRBJ2-1; 7 bases align to TRBD2. This CDR3 has 15 amino acids. V was clipped by 2 bases and J by 9 bases; unmatched bases: 10. Germline values: CDR1 SGHVS, CDR2 FQNEAQ. In DNA, the CDR3 is TGTGCCAGCAGCTTACAGCGGGACCCCCATATTGAGCAGTTCTTC. This encodes CASSLQRDPHIEQFF.

CDR3 residues: CASSTERGLQSNTGELFF. CDR3 nucleotide sequence: TGTGCCAGCAGCACGGAGAGGGGACTTCAGTCCAACACCGGGGAGCTGTTTTTT. This chain links TRBV5-4 with TRBJ2-2, with D possibly matching TRBD2 (6 bases). Trimming took 4 bases from V and 2 from J, leaving 21 bases between them. The CDR3 loop spans 18 amino acids. Germline-derived CDR1 and CDR2 are SGHNT and YYREEE (reference sequence).

V is TRBV7-8 and J is TRBJ2-1, with 13 bases identical to TRBD2. Trimming removed 5 bases from V and 2 bases from J; junction bases left unmatched: 3. Germline CDR1 and CDR2: SGHVS and FQNEAQ. There are 16 residues in the CDR3. CDR3 DNA sequence: TGTGCCAGCAGCAAAGGGACTAGCGGGGCCTACAATGAGCAGTTCTTC. The encoded protein is CASSKGTSGAYNEQFF.

J is TRBJ2-3 and V is TRBV6-5; D is perhaps TRBD1 (6 bases). CDR3 length: 14 amino acids. Trimming shortened V by 6 bases and J by 1 base, and 11 bases separated the two germline ends. In germline, CDR1 is MNHEY, CDR2 SVGAGI. CDR3 residues: CASRPPGGTDTQYF. CDR3 DNA: TGTGCCAGCAGACCCCCAGGGGGCACAGATACGCAGTATTTT.

This clone was counted a single time. The rearrangement joins TRBV29-1 to TRBJ2-7; 10 bases agree with TRBD1. Trimming removed 2 bases from V and 7 bases from J; junction bases left unmatched: 8. CDR3 length: 14 amino acids. Germline V gene sequence: CDR1 SQVTM, CDR2 ANQGSEA. For the CDR3, the DNA is TGCAGCGTTGAAAAGGGACAGGGGTCCCTGGAGCAGTACTTC. This codes for CSVEKGQGSLEQYF.

The gene calls are TRBV4-3 and TRBJ2-3; D ambiguous. Per germline, CDR1 LGHNA and CDR2 YSLEER. This CDR3 contains 15 residues. The V and J ends lost 0 bases and 6 bases respectively, with 13 bases between them. The CDR3 nucleotides read TGCGCCAGCAGCCAAGATCGAGCCAGTGGTGATACGCAGTATTTT. It codes for CASSQDRASGDTQYF.

The genes are TRBV6-5 and TRBJ1-2; possibly TRBD1 for D (6 bases). Trimming shortened V by 6 bases and J by 2 bases, and 13 bases separated the two germline ends. Germline V gives CDR1 MNHEY, CDR2 SVGAGI. This CDR3 has 14 residues. In nucleotides, the CDR3 is TGTGCCAGCAGCCGAAGTGGACAGAACTATGGCTACACCTTC. This sequence encodes CASSRSGQNYGYTF.

J is TRBJ1-1 and V is TRBV5-1, with TRBD1 as a possible D gene (5 bases). The CDR3 consists of 14 residues. V gave up 2 bases and J gave up 0 bases, with 8 bases separating them. The germline CDR1 and CDR2 sequences are SGHRS and YFSETQ. The CDR3 bases are TGCGCCAGCAGCTTCAGGGATTTGAACACTGAAGCTTTCTTT. Translation: CASSFRDLNTEAFF.

The chain has TRBV10-1 and TRBJ2-7, with a possible D match to TRBD1 (5 bases). Germline assignment: CDR1 WNHNN and CDR2 SYGVQD (reference sequence). CDR3 length: 15 residues. Trimming removed 0 bases from V and 3 bases from J, with 12 bases in between. The CDR3 nucleotides are TGCGCCAGCAGTGAGTCTGCCCAGGGCTTCTACGAGCAGTACTTC. Amino acids: CASSESAQGFYEQYF.

V and J are TRBV11-3 and TRBJ1-1; D gene unclear. Between the trimmed V and J ends, which lost 3 bases and 2 bases, there was a span of 7 bases. This CDR3 has 13 amino acids. The germline gives CDR1 SGHNT, CDR2 YENEEA. In DNA form, the CDR3 reads TGTGCCAGCAGCTTTAACAGAAACACTGAAGCTTTCTTT. Translation: CASSFNRNTEAFF.

The V gene is TRBV11-2, the J gene TRBJ1-1; 7 bases fit TRBD1. Germline CDR1 SGHAT, CDR2 FQNNGV. The CDR3 runs to 13 residues. The ends lost 4 bases at V and 5 bases at J; junction bases unmatched: 4. DNA for the CDR3: TGTGCCAGCAGCTGGGTACAGGGGACTGAAGCTTTCTTT. Translated, it gives CASSWVQGTEAFF.

V usage is TRBV19 and J usage is TRBJ2-2; TRBD2 matches 13 bases. V lost 5 bases to trimming and J lost 6 bases; unmatched junction nucleotides: 3. Germline values: CDR1 LNHDA, CDR2 SQIVND (reference sequence). The CDR3 runs to 15 residues. The CDR3 sequence is CASSSGTSGAGELFF. The CDR3 coding sequence is TGTGCCAGTAGTTCCGGGACTAGCGGGGCCGGGGAGCTGTTTTTT.

Regarding this clone: Relative to the germline gene, one junction end is altered; a read error may explain this. Distinct nucleotide sequences in the sample also encode this CDR3. The chain joins TRBV5-4 to TRBJ2-4; 8 nucleotides match TRBD2. The CDR3 sequence is 15 residues long. Per germline, CDR1 SGHNT and CDR2 YYREEE (reference sequence). CDR3 sequence reads: CASSVQGLVANIQYF. Written as DNA, the CDR3 is TGTGCCAGCAGCGTCCAGGGACTAGTGGCAAACATTCAATACTTC.

This chain links TRBV28 with TRBJ1-5; D possibly corresponds to TRBD1 (6 bases). Trimming removed 3 bases at V and 0 bases at J, with 12 bases between. This CDR3 spans 16 amino acids. The germline V gene has CDR1 MDHEN and CDR2 SYDVKM. This CDR3 is CASSFLRGASNQPQHF. The DNA for the CDR3 is TGTGCCAGCAGTTTTCTACGGGGGGCTAGCAATCAGCCCCAGCATTTT.